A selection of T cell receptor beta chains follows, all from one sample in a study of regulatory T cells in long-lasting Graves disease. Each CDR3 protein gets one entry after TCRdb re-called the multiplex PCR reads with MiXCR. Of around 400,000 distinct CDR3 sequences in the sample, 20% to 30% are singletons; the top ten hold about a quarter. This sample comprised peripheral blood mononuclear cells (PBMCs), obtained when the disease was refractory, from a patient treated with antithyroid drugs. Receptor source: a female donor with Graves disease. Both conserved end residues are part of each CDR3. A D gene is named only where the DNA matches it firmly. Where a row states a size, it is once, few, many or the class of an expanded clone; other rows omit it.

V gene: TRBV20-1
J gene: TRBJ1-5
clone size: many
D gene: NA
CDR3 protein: CSARDGRGNQPQHF
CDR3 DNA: TGCAGTGCTAGAGATGGTCGGGGGAATCAGCCCCAGCATTTT

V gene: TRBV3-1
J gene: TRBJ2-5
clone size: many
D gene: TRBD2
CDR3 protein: CASRQLAGGPETQYF
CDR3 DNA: TGTGCCAGCCGTCAATTAGCGGGAGGGCCTGAGACCCAGTACTTC

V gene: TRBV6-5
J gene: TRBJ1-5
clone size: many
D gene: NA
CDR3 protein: CASSYDLNQPQHF
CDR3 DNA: TGTGCCAGCAGTTATGACCTCAATCAGCCCCAGCATTTT

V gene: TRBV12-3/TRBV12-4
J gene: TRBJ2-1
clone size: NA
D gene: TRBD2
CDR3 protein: CASSLPGLAGANEQFF
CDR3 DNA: TGTGCCAGCAGCCTGCCGGGACTAGCGGGAGCCAATGAGCAGTTCTTC

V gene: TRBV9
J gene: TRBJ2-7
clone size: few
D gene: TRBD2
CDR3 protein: CASSPRGLAGAYEQYF
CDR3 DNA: TGTGCCAGCAGCCCCCGGGGACTAGCGGGAGCCTACGAGCAGTACTTC

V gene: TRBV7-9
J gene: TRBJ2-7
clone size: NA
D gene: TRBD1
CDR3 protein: CASSLGPGGVTSLSYEQYF
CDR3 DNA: TGTGCCAGCAGCTTGGGGCCAGGGGGCGTTACTAGTCTCTCCTACGAGCAGTACTTC

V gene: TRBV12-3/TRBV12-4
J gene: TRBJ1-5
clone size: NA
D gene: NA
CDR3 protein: CASSTDLGSNQPQHF
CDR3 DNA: TGTGCCAGCAGTACGGACCTGGGGAGCAATCAGCCCCAGCATTTT

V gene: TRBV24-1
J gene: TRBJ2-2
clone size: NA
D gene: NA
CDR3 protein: CATSRAGDTGELFF
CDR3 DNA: TGTGCCACCAGTCGGGCAGGGGACACCGGGGAGCTGTTTTTT

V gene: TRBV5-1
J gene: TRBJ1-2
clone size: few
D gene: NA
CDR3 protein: CASSLDTSKNYGYTF
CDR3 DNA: TGCGCCAGCAGCTTGGACACGTCAAAAAACTATGGCTACACCTTC

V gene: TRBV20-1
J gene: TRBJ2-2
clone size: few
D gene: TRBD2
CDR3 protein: CSARGASGSTGELFF
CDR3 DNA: TGCAGTGCTAGAGGGGCTAGCGGGAGTACCGGGGAGCTGTTTTTT

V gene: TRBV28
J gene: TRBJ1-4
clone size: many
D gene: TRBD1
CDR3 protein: CASSLYPSTGDEKLFF
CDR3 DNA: TGTGCCAGCAGTTTATATCCCTCGACAGGGGATGAAAAACTGTTTTTT

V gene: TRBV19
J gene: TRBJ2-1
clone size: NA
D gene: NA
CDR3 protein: CASSIGAGSGEQFF
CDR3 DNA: TGTGCCAGTAGTATTGGGGCAGGGTCGGGTGAGCAGTTCTTC

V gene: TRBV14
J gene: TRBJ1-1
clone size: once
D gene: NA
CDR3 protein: CASSQDFWAEAFF
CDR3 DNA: TGTGCCAGCAGCCAAGATTTTTGGGCCGAAGCTTTCTTT

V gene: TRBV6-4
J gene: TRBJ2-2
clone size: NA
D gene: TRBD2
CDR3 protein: CASNGAGGPLTGELFF
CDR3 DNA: TGTGCCAGCAACGGGGCGGGAGGGCCCCTAACCGGGGAGCTGTTTTTT

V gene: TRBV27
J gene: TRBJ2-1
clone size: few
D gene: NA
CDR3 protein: CASSGEGGNEQFF
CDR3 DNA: TGTGCCAGCAGTGGAGAGGGGGGCAATGAGCAGTTCTTC

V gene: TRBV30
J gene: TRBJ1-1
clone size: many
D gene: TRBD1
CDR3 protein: CAWARGLGTEAFF
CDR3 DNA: TGTGCATGGGCCAGGGGGCTTGGTACTGAAGCTTTCTTT

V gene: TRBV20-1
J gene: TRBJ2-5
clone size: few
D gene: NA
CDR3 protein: CSAPGGGYRGETQYF
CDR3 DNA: TGCAGTGCTCCAGGGGGGGGTTACCGGGGGGAGACCCAGTACTTC

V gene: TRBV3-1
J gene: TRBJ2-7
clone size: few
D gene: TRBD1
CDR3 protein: CASSQTRDSHEQYF
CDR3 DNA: TGTGCCAGCAGCCAAACACGGGACAGCCACGAGCAGTACTTC

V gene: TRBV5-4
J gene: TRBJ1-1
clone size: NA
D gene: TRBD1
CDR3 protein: CATVAGGLGSAEAFF
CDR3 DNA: TGTGCCACCGTTGCAGGGGGCCTTGGTAGCGCTGAAGCTTTCTTT

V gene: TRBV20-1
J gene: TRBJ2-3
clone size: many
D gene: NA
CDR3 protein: CSAKGMEGALPTDTQYF
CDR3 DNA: TGCAGTGCCAAAGGAATGGAGGGGGCTCTCCCCACAGATACGCAGTATTTT

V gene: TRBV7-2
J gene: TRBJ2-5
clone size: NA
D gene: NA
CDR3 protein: CASSLPGGSLSETQYF
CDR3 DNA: TGTGCCAGCAGCTTACCGGGGGGCTCCTTGTCAGAGACCCAGTACTTC

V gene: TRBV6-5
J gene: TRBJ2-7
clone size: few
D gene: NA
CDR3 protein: CASSYTGTTKTYEQYF
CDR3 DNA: TGTGCCAGCAGTTATACCGGGACGACCAAGACCTACGAGCAGTACTTC